The present T cell receptor beta chain was sequenced within a study of cytomegalovirus exposure and HLA in healthy donors. The table lists this clone with a count of one. As yet, its antigen is unknown. CDR1 is SGHDT and CDR2 is YYEEEE in the germline V gene. The CDR3 has 16 residues. Trimming took 0 bases from V and 1 from J; bases not matched to a gene: 6. Points from the study as a whole: Only CMV serostatus was available as immune exposure information.

Vbeta (60) and Jbeta (13) primers were used in the PCR. Here immunoSEQ multiplex PCR was the method, and the copy in TCRdb shows in-frame clones only, minus some. In the table there are about 170,000 clones, approximately 81% of which are singletons. The J gene is TRBJ1-1, the V gene TRBV5-6; 7 bases match TRBD1. The sequence derives from a boy aged 2 to 10 in good health and CMV-seronegative. Sequenced material: PBMCs. The CDR3 region is CASSLATGQENTEAFF. Written as DNA, the CDR3 is TGTGCCAGCAGCTTGGCCACTGGACAGGAGAACACTGAAGCTTTCTTT. Using reference TRBV5-6 and TRBJ1-1 for the parts outside the CDR3, the full variable domain is DAGVTQSPTHLIKTRGQQVTLRCSPKSGHDTVSWYQQALGQGPQFIFQYYEEEERQRGNFPDRFSGHQFPNYSSELNVNALLLGDSALYLCASSLATGQENTEAFFGQGTRLTVV.